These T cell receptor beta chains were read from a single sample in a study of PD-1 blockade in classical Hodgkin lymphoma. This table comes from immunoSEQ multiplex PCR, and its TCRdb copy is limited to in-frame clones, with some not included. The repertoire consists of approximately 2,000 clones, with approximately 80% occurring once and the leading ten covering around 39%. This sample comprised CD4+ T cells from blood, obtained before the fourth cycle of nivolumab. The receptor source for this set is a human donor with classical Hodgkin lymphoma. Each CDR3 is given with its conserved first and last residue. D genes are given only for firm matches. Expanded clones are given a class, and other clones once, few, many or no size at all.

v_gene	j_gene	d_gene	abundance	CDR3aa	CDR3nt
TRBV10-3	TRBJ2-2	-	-	CAISESRAPGELFF	TGTGCCATCAGTGAGTCGCGGGCCCCCGGGGAGCTGTTTTTT
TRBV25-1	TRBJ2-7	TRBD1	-	CASSALTGGGRYEQYF	TGTGCCAGCAGTGCCCTGACAGGGGGAGGGAGATACGAGCAGTACTTC
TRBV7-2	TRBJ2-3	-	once	CASSLIRGLRTDTQYF	TGTGCCAGCAGCTTGATACGGGGGCTCCGCACAGATACGCAGTATTTT
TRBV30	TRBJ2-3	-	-	CAWSVNFGTDTQYF	TGTGCCTGGAGTGTAAATTTCGGCACAGATACGCAGTATTTT
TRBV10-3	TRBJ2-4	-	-	CAISEVAGSNIQYF	TGTGCCATCAGTGAGGTTGCAGGGTCGAACATTCAGTACTTC
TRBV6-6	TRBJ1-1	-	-	CASSQGFRTEAFF	TGTGCCAGCAGCCAGGGGTTTAGGACTGAAGCTTTCTTT
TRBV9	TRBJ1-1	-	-	CASSALHNTEAFF	TGTGCCAGCAGCGCTCTCCATAACACTGAAGCTTTCTTT
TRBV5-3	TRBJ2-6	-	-	CARFQGEQSRANVLTF	TGTGCCAGATTCCAAGGTGAACAAAGTCGGGCCAACGTCCTGACTTTC
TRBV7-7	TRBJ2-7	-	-	CASSRALGSYEQYF	TGTGCTAGCAGCCGGGCCTTGGGGTCCTACGAGCAGTACTTC
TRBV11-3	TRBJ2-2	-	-	CASSRSGDTGELFF	TGTGCCAGCTCCCGGTCCGGGGACACCGGGGAGCTGTTTTTT
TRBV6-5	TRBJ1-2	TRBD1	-	CASSARQGYGYTF	TGTGCCAGCAGTGCCCGACAGGGGTATGGCTACACCTTC
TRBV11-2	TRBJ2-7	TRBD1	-	CASSPLGTEAYEQYF	TGTGCCAGCAGCCCGCTCGGGACAGAGGCCTACGAGCAGTACTTC
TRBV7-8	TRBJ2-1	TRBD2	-	CASSLNHVEAGGYNEQFF	TGTGCCAGCAGCCTCAACCACGTTGAAGCGGGAGGGTACAATGAGCAGTTCTTC
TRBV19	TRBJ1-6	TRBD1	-	CATEDRANSPLHF	TGTGCCACTGAGGACAGGGCAAATTCACCCCTCCACTTT
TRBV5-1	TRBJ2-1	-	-	CASSLPGTNEQFF	TGCGCCAGCAGCCTGCCGGGCACAAATGAGCAGTTCTTC
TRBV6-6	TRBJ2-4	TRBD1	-	CASSQGTGGHIQYF	TGTGCCAGCAGTCAGGGGACAGGGGGCCACATTCAGTACTTC
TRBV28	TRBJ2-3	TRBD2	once	CASSSSGVTDTQYF	TGTGCCAGCAGTTCTAGCGGAGTGACAGATACGCAGTATTTT
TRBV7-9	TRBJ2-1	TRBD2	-	CASSSTSGGVEQFF	TGTGCCAGCAGCTCGACTAGCGGGGGTGTTGAGCAGTTCTTC
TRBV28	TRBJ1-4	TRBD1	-	CASSSPTGGGTNEKLFF	TGTGCCAGCAGTTCGCCGACAGGGGGGGGAACTAATGAAAAACTGTTTTTT
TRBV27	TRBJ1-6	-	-	CASSLGTAPPHPLHF	TGTGCCAGCAGTTTAGGTACAGCGCCGCCACACCCCCTCCACTTT
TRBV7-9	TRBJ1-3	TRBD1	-	CASSYFLQTGKGSGNTIYF	TGTGCCAGCAGCTACTTTCTACAGACAGGGAAGGGCTCTGGAAACACCATATATTTT
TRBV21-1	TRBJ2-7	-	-	CASTRLRRSSYEQYF	TGTGCCAGCACCCGACTCCGAAGAAGCTCCTACGAGCAGTACTTC
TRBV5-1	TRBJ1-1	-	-	CASSPSMNTEAFF	TGCGCCAGCAGCCCCTCTATGAACACTGAAGCTTTCTTT